The clone carrying this TCR beta chain was observed many times. The sample belongs to a study of blood T cell repertoires in COVID-19. Study-wide context: The United States, Italy and Spain were the sources of the acute and convalescent COVID-19 samples. T cells, B-cell-depleted T cells, or PBMCs supplied cDNA or gDNA.

Authors' methods: Researchers report that nucleated cell counts were estimated from reference gene primer amplification. Only in-frame clones appear in the TCRdb table, and some are missing; sequencing was by immunoSEQ multiplex PCR. The V and J calls and the clone size are those of that table, but D and trimming were determined from the DNA. The sample carries 200,000 to 250,000 clones, 82% recorded once. This CDR3 contains 15 residues. Germline CDR1 and CDR2: MNHEY and SVGEGT. V was pared by 2 bases and J by 3 bases, with 4 bases of the junction left unmatched. Self-reported history from a screening survey and questionnaire set each donor's cohort.

Sequences were obtained from PBMCs or T cells enriched from blood (not recorded which). This sequence was found in a woman in her sixties or seventies who had recovered from COVID-19. The chain links TRBV6-2 or TRBV6-3 to TRBJ1-5, with 7 bases aligning to TRBD1. CDR3 amino acids: CASSYMGQINQPQHF. DNA for the CDR3: TGTGCCAGCAGTTACATGGGACAGATCAATCAGCCCCAGCATTTT.